A single sample is the source of the 17 T cell receptor beta chains below, sequenced in a study of vaccination effects on CD4 cells after COVID-19. After expansion with viral peptide pools in the ViraFEST assay, antigen-specific CD4+ T cells were sequenced. Following a roughly 11-day culture, CD4+ T cells were purified. Absence of prior SARS-CoV-2 infection characterized the vaccine recipients, who showed negative nucleocapsid antibodies. These receptors are not linked to any known antigen. Measured with immunoSEQ multiplex PCR; TCRdb has only the in-frame clones, and not every one. Of 50,000 to 60,000 clones listed, around 68% are singletons. The sample was CD4+ T cells from PBMCs cultured with SARS-CoV-2 spike peptides, taken before COVID-19 vaccination. The receptors stem from a human donor who received a COVID-19 vaccine.

The rearrangement links TRBV6-5 to TRBJ1-1; D unresolved. The germline V gene encodes CDR1 MNHEY and CDR2 SVGAGI. V was clipped by 5 bases and J by 1 base, with 8 bases between them. CDR3 length: 13 residues. CDR3 sequence reads: CASSRNTNTEAFF. In nucleotides, the CDR3 is TGTGCCAGCAGTCGGAACACGAACACTGAAGCTTTCTTT.

The chain has TRBV27 and TRBJ2-5, with a weak D call TRBD1 (6 bases). Trimming removed 2 bases from V and 1 base from J, with 8 bases in between. There are 14 residues in the CDR3. Germline V gives CDR1 MNHEY, CDR2 SMNVEV (reference sequence). CDR3 region: CASSLRGTQETQYF. CDR3 nucleotide sequence: TGTGCCAGCAGTTTAAGGGGGACCCAAGAGACCCAGTACTTC.

V gene TRBV6-5 combines with J gene TRBJ1-2; the D is unclear. Germline assignment: CDR1 MNHEY and CDR2 SVGAGI. V lost 6 bases, J lost 3 bases, and 11 bases lay in between. This CDR3 region has 13 residues. CDR3 coding DNA: TGTGCCAGCAGCCTAGACGGATACTATGGCTACACCTTC. This gives the protein CASSLDGYYGYTF.

The V and J genes are TRBV6-5 and TRBJ1-1, with TRBD1 as a possible D gene (6 bases). Germline loops: CDR1 MNHEY, CDR2 SVGAGI. The CDR3 spans 14 residues. The V and J ends lost 6 bases and 5 bases respectively, with 16 bases between them. The CDR3 is CASSSLTGGTEAFF. CDR3 in DNA: TGTGCCAGCAGCTCCCTGACAGGCGGGACTGAAGCTTTCTTT.

The genes are TRBV29-1 and TRBJ2-1; D ambiguous. The CDR3 loop spans 10 amino acids. Germline lookup yields CDR1 SQVTM and CDR2 ANQGSEA. CDR3: CVASYNEQFF. CDR3 nucleotides: TGCGTGGCATCCTACAATGAGCAGTTCTTC.

J is TRBJ1-2 and V is TRBV6-5, with 10 bases fitting TRBD1. This CDR3 has 15 amino acids. V was pared by 7 bases and J by 4 bases, with 9 bases of the junction left unmatched. Germline CDR1 reads MNHEY; CDR2 reads SVGAGI. The CDR3 DNA is TGTGCCAGCACCCCAGACAGGGGGCTTCTCTATGGCTACACCTTC. It codes for CASTPDRGLLYGYTF.

This clone occurred a few times. The rearrangement uses TRBV19 and TRBJ1-2, with a tentative D call TRBD1 (5 bases). CDR3 length: 14 residues. V lost 1 base to trimming and J lost 2 bases, with 8 bases between them. Germline CDR1 is LNHDA and CDR2 is SQIVND (reference sequence). Here the CDR3 reads CASSIARDNYGYTF. CDR3 DNA: TGTGCCAGTAGTATAGCCCGGGACAACTATGGCTACACCTTC.

This clone was picked up a small number of times. The chain has TRBV7-9 and TRBJ1-1; unclear D gene. The CDR3 is 14 amino acids. Germline CDR1 SEHNR, CDR2 FQNEAQ (reference sequence). Trimming shortened V by 3 bases and J by 1 base, and 9 bases separated the two germline ends. CDR3 nucleotide sequence: TGTGCCAGCAGCTTTAGGCCGAGGAACACTGAAGCTTTCTTT. Protein sequence: CASSFRPRNTEAFF.

The V and J genes are TRBV6-1 and TRBJ1-2, with 9 bases that match TRBD1. CDR3 length equals 16 residues. The germline V gene has CDR1 MNHNS and CDR2 SASEGT. The V and J ends lost 5 bases and 8 bases, in that order; junction bases with no gene match: 15. As DNA, the CDR3 is TGTGCCAGCAGTCAAGAAACCGGGACAGGGCAACGGGGCTACACCTTC. It encodes CASSQETGTGQRGYTF.

V and J are TRBV19 and TRBJ1-6; D gene uncertain. V was shortened by 5 bases and J by 1 base, with 9 bases between the two germline ends. Germline V gene data show CDR1 as LNHDA and CDR2 as SQIVND (reference sequence). The CDR3 sequence is 15 residues long. The CDR3 reads CASSPQDSYNSPLHF. CDR3 coding DNA: TGTGCCAGTAGTCCCCAGGATTCCTATAATTCACCCCTCCACTTT.

The V call is TRBV20-1, the J call TRBJ2-7; the match to TRBD2 covers 9 bases. Losses at the gene ends were 7 bases for V and 5 bases for J; bases not matched to a gene: 3. CDR1 DFQATT and CDR2 SNEGSKA come from the germline V gene (reference sequence). The CDR3 is made up of 11 amino acids. The CDR3 loop reads CSGREGHEQYF. The CDR3 coding sequence is TGCAGTGGGCGGGAGGGCCACGAGCAGTACTTC.

This clone is a singleton in its sample. The chain employs TRBV4-2 and TRBJ2-3; 10 bases line up with TRBD1. The germline gives CDR1 LGHNA, CDR2 YNFKEQ. The V and J ends lost 5 bases and 5 bases, in that order; junction bases with no gene match: 13. This CDR3 comprises 17 residues. In nucleotides, the CDR3 is TGTGCCAGCAGCGACAGGGGGCGCGAAGTAGGAAAAGATACGCAGTATTTT. It yields the protein CASSDRGREVGKDTQYF.

The J gene is TRBJ1-6, the V gene TRBV5-1; 7 bases align to TRBD1. V shed 4 bases, J shed 9 bases, and the junction held 10 bases outside the gene matches. The CDR3 has 15 amino acids. Germline CDR1 is SGHRS and CDR2 is YFSETQ. CDR3 bases: TGCGCCAGCAGCCCGCGACAGGGAGGTGGTTCACCCCTCCACTTT. Translated: CASSPRQGGGSPLHF.

The gene calls are TRBV6-5 and TRBJ2-2; TRBD1 is a possible D gene (5 bases). V shed 5 bases and J shed 5 bases, with 12 bases lying between them. The germline V gene has CDR1 MNHEY and CDR2 SVGAGI. The CDR3 consists of 14 residues. CDR3 sequence reads: CASSRRQTTGELFF. CDR3 in DNA: TGTGCCAGCAGTCGCCGACAGACTACCGGGGAGCTGTTTTTT.

The J gene is TRBJ2-1, the V gene TRBV18; 11 bases are a match to TRBD2. The J segment lost 6 bases and the V segment lost 3 bases, leaving 7 bases of the junction unmatched. The CDR3 is 16 residues long. Per germline, CDR1 KGHSH and CDR2 LQKENI. The CDR3 DNA sequence: TGTGCCAGCTCACCGTCTTTAGCGGGGGGGATCAATGAGCAGTTCTTC. Translation: CASSPSLAGGINEQFF.

The chain couples TRBV2 to TRBJ2-1, with TRBD1 as a possible D gene (6 bases). V lost 8 bases to trimming and J lost 6 bases, with 17 bases between them. This CDR3 is 14 amino acids long. Germline values: CDR1 SNHLY, CDR2 FYNNEI. Here the CDR3 reads CASVLTRGGNEQFF. CDR3 in DNA: TGTGCCAGCGTGTTGACCAGGGGCGGCAATGAGCAGTTCTTC. Variable domain in full (rest from reference TRBV2 and TRBJ2-1): EPEVTQTPSHQVTQMGQEVILRCVPISNHLYFYWYRQILGQKVEFLVSFYNNEISEKSEIFDDQFSVERPDGSNFTLKIRSTKLEDSAMYFCASVLTRGGNEQFFGPGTRLTVL.

In its sample, this clone was seen a few times. This sequence joins TRBV5-6 and TRBJ1-1; TRBD1 is a possible D gene (6 bases). The CDR3 extends over 14 amino acids. V dropped 4 bases and J dropped 4 bases, with 14 bases sitting between them. Germline CDR1 is SGHDT and CDR2 is YYEEEE. In DNA, the CDR3 is TGTGCCAGCAGCCGACAGGCAGGGATCACTGAAGCTTTCTTT. It yields the protein CASSRQAGITEAFF.